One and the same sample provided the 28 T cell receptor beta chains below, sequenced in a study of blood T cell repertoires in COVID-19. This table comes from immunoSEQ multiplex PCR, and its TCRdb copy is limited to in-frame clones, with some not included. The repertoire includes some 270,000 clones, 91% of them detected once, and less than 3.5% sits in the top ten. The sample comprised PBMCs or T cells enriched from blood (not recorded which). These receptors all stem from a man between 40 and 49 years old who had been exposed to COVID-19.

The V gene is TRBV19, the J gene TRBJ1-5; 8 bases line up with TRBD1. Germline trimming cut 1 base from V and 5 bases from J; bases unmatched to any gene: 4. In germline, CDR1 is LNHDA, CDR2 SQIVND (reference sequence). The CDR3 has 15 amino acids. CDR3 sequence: CASSIGWTGYQPQHF. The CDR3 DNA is TGTGCCAGTAGTATAGGATGGACAGGGTATCAGCCCCAGCATTTT.

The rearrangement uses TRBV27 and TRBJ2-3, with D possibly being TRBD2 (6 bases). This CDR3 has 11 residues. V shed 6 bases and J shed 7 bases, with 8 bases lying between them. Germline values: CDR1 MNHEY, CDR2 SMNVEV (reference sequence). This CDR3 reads CASRTSNTQYF. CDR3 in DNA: TGTGCCAGCAGGACTAGTAATACGCAGTATTTT.

The CDR3 DNA reads as TGTGCCAGCAGTCCCGGGATGAACACTGAAGCTTTCTTT. Its translation: CASSPGMNTEAFF. The chain carries TRBV28 and TRBJ1-1; D gene unclear. V lost 5 bases and J 0 bases, leaving 7 bases between the germline ends. The length of the CDR3 is 13 residues. CDR1 is MDHEN, CDR2 SYDVKM, per germline.

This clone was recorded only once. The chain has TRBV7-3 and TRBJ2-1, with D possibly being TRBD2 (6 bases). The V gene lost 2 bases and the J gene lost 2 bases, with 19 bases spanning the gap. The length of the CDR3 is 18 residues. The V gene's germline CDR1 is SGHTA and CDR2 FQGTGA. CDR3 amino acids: CASSLLTGSGAPYNEQFF. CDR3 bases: TGTGCCAGCAGCTTATTGACGGGTAGCGGAGCCCCCTACAATGAGCAGTTCTTC.

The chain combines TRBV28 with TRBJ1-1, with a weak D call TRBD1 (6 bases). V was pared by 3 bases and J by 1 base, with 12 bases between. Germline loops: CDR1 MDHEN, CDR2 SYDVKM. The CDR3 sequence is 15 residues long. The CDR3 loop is CASSFAGTQNTEAFF. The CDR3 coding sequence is TGTGCCAGCAGTTTTGCCGGGACACAGAACACTGAAGCTTTCTTT.

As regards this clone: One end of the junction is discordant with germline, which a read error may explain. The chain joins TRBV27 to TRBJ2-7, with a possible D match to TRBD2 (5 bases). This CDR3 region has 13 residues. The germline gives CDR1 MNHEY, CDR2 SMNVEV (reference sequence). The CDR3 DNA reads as TGTGCCAGCAGTCTTCAGGACTCCAACGAGCAGTACTTC. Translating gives CASSLQDSNEQYF.

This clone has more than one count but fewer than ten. For the CDR3, the DNA is TGTGCCAGCAGCGTAGGGGCCCTCTCCTACGAGCAGTACTTC. Its protein product is CASSVGALSYEQYF. The rearrangement uses TRBV9 and TRBJ2-7; D remains unclear. Germline assignment: CDR1 SGDLS and CDR2 YYNGEE. CDR3 length equals 14 residues. V lost 0 bases and J 0 bases, leaving 7 bases between the germline ends.

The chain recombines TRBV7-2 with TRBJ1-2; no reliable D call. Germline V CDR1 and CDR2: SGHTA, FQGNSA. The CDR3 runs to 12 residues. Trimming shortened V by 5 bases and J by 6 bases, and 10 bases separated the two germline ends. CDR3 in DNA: TGTGCCAGCAGCGGTGCGAGTGATGGCTACACCTTC. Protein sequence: CASSGASDGYTF.

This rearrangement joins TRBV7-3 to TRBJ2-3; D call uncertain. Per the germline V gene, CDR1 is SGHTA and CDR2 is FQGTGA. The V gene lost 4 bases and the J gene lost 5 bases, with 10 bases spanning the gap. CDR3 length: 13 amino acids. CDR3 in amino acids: CASSSYGLDTQYF. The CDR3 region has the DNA TGTGCCAGCAGCTCGTACGGGTTAGATACGCAGTATTTT.

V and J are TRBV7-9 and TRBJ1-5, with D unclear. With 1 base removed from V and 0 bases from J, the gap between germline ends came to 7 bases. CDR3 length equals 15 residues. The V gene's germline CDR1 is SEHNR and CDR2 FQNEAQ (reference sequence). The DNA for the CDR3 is TGTGCCAGCAGCTTAGACAGTACTAGCAATCAGCCCCAGCATTTT. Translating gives CASSLDSTSNQPQHF.

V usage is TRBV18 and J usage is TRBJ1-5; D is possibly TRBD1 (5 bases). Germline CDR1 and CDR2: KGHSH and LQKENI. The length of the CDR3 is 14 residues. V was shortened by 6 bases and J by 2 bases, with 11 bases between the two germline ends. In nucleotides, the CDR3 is TGTGCCAGCTCCGATGGGGGGGGCAATCAGCCCCAGCATTTT. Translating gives CASSDGGGNQPQHF.

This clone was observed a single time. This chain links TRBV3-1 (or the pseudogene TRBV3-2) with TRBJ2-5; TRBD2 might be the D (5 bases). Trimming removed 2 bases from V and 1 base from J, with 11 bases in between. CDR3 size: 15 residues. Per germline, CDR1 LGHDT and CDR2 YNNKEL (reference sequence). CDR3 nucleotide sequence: TGTGCCAGCAGCCAATTTCGGGGAGTCCAAGAGACCCAGTACTTC. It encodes CASSQFRGVQETQYF.

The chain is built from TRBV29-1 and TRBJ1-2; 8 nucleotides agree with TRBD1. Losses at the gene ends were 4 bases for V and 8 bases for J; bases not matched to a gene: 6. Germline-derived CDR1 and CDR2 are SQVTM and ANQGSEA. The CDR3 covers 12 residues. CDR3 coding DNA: TGCAGCGTTGGGGGGACAGGTGAAGGCTACACCTTC. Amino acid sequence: CSVGGTGEGYTF.

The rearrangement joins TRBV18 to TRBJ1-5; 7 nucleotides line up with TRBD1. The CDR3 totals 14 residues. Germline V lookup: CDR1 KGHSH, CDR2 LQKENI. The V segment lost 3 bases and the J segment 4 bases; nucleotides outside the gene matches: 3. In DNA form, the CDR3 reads TGTGCCAGCTCACCCTGGACAGGTAATCAGCCCCAGCATTTT. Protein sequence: CASSPWTGNQPQHF. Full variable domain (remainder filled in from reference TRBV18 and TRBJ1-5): NAGVMQNPRHLVRRRGQEARLRCSPMKGHSHVYWYRQLPEEGLKFMVYLQKENIIDESGMPKERFSAEFPKEGPSILRIQQVVRGDSAAYFCASSPWTGNQPQHFGDGTRLSIL.

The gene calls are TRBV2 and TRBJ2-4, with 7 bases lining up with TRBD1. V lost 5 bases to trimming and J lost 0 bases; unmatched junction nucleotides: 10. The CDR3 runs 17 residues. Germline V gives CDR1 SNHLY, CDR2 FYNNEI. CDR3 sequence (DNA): TGTGCCAGCAGTTCCCTCTGGACAGGAATAGCCAAAAACATTCAGTACTTC. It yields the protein CASSSLWTGIAKNIQYF.

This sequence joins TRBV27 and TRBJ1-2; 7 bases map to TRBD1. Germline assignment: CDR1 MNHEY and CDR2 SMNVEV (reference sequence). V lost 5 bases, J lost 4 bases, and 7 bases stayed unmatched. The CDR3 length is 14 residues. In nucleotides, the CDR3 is TGTGCCAGCAGTCCGAGACAGGGACGCTATGGCTACACCTTC. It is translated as CASSPRQGRYGYTF.

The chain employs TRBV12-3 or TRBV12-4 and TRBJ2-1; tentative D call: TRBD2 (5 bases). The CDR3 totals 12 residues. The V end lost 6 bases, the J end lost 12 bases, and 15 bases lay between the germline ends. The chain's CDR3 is CASRLTTRGQFF. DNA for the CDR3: TGTGCCAGCAGACTCACTACCCGGGGGCAGTTCTTC.

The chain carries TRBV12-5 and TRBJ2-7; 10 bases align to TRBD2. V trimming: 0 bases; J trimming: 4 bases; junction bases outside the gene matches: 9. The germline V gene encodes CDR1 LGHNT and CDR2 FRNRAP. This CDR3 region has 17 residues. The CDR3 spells CASGLVLGASGSYEQYF. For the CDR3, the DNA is TGTGCTAGTGGTTTGGTACTGGGAGCTAGCGGGAGTTACGAGCAGTACTTC.

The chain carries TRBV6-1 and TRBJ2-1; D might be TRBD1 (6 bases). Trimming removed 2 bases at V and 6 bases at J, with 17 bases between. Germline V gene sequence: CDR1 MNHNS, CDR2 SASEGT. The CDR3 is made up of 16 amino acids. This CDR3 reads CASSEIIGQQTNEQFF. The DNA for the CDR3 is TGTGCCAGCAGTGAAATTATTGGACAGCAAACCAATGAGCAGTTCTTC.

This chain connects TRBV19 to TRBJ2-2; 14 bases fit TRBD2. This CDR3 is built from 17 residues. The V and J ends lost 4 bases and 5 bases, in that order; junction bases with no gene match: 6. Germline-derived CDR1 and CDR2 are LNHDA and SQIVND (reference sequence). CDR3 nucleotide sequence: TGTGCCAGTAGTACGGGACTAGCGGGAGTAAATACCGGGGAGCTGTTTTTT. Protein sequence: CASSTGLAGVNTGELFF.

The CDR3 sequence: CASSLGGSYEQYF. The CDR3 coding sequence is TGTGCCAGCAGTTTGGGGGGAAGCTACGAGCAGTACTTC. J is TRBJ2-7 and V is TRBV27; the D gene is possibly TRBD2 (6 bases). Trimming took 3 bases from V and 3 from J, leaving 9 bases between them. Germline lookup yields CDR1 MNHEY and CDR2 SMNVEV (reference sequence). The CDR3 loop spans 13 amino acids.

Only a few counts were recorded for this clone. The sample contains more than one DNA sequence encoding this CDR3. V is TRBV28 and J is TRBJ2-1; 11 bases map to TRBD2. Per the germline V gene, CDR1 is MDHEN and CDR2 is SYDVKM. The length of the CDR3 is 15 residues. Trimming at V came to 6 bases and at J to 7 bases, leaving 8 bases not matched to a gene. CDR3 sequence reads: CASRKLAGVDNEQFF. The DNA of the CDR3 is TGTGCCAGCAGGAAACTAGCGGGAGTGGATAATGAGCAGTTCTTC.

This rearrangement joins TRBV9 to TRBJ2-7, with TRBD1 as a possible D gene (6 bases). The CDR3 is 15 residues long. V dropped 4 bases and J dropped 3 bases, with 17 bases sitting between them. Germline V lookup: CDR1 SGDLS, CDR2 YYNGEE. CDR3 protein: CASSKDSGTIYEQYF. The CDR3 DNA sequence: TGTGCCAGCAGCAAAGACTCCGGGACAATCTACGAGCAGTACTTC.

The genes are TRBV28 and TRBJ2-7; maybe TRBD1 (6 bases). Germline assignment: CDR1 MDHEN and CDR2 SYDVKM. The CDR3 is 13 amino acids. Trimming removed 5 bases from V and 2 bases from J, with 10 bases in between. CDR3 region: CASSVTGPYEQYF. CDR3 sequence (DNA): TGTGCCAGCAGTGTCACAGGGCCCTACGAGCAGTACTTC. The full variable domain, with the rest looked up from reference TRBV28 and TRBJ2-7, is DVKVTQSSRYLVKRTGEKVFLECVQDMDHENMFWYRQDPGLGLRLIYFSYDVKMKEKGDIPEGYSVSREKKERFSLILESASTNQTSMYLCASSVTGPYEQYFGPGTRLTVT.

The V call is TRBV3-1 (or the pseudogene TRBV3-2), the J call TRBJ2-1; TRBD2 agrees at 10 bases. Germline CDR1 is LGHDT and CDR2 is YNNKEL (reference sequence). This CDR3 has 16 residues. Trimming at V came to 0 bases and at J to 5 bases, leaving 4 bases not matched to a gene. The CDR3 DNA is TGTGCCAGCAGCCAAGATAGACTAGCGGGTAACAATGAGCAGTTCTTC. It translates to CASSQDRLAGNNEQFF.

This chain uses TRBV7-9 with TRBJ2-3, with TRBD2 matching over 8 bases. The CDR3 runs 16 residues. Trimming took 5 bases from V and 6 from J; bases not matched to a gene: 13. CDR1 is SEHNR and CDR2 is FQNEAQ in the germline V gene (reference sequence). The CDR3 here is CASSRPSSGDYDTQYF. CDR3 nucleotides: TGTGCCAGCAGCCGCCCCAGTAGCGGGGATTACGATACGCAGTATTTT.

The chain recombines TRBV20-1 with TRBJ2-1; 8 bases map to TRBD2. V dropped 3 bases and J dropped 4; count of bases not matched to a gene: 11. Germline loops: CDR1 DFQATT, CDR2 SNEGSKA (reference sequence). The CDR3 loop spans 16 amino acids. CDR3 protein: CSASLAGGHSYNEQFF. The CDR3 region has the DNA TGCAGTGCTAGTCTGGCGGGAGGACACTCATACAATGAGCAGTTCTTC.

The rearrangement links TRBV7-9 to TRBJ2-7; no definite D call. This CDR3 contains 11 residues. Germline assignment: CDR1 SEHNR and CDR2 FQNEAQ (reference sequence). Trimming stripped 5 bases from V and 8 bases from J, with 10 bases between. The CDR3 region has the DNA TGTGCCAGCAGCAGAGGCGGCAAGCAGTACTTC. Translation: CASSRGGKQYF.